This is a list of T cell receptor beta chains from one sample in a study of blood T cell repertoires in COVID-19. Measured with immunoSEQ multiplex PCR; TCRdb has only the in-frame clones, and not every one. The sample holds a few hundred thousand clones; roughly 88% are singletons and the top ten take more than 0.55%. Material for sequencing was peripheral blood. Receptors were obtained from a human donor in a cohort sampled during active COVID-19. The CDR3 runs from the conserved cysteine through the conserved F or W. Each record gives: D gene, V gene, J gene, clone size, CDR3 protein, CDR3 DNA. The D gene is left open where the match is weak. Some rows mark clone size as missing; the rest say once, few, many or name a class of expanded clone.

NA	TRBV4-3	TRBJ2-7	many	CASSQAQGSSYEQYF	TGCGCCAGCAGCCAAGCGCAGGGGTCCTCCTACGAGCAGTACTTC
TRBD1	TRBV7-6	TRBJ1-1	NA	CASSLSGQGNTEAFF	TGTGCCAGCAGCTTGTCGGGACAGGGGAACACTGAAGCTTTCTTT
NA	TRBV5-1	TRBJ1-5	NA	CASSSGSNQPQHF	TGCGCCAGCAGCTCAGGCAGCAATCAGCCCCAGCATTTT
TRBD1	TRBV7-3	TRBJ1-2	NA	CASSTDRGYGYTF	TGTGCCAGCAGCACTGACAGGGGGTACGGCTACACCTTC
NA	TRBV5-1	TRBJ2-5	NA	CASSPWVWASTVQETQYF	TGCGCCAGCAGCCCCTGGGTGTGGGCTAGCACCGTCCAAGAGACCCAGTACTTC
TRBD1	TRBV19	TRBJ1-2	NA	CASSIGDRVYGYTF	TGTGCCAGTAGTATAGGAGACAGGGTATATGGCTACACCTTC
NA	TRBV6-5	TRBJ2-1	NA	CASSSIDGVKQFF	TGTGCCAGCAGCTCGATAGACGGGGTAAAGCAGTTCTTC
NA	TRBV30	TRBJ1-4	NA	CAWSVSLLGEKLFF	TGTGCCTGGAGTGTAAGCTTGCTAGGTGAAAAACTGTTTTTT
TRBD1	TRBV7-9	TRBJ1-3	NA	CASSIGTDSGNTIYF	TGTGCCAGCAGCATTGGGACAGACTCTGGAAACACCATATATTTT
TRBD2	TRBV19	TRBJ2-5	NA	CATMTSGSKTQYF	TGTGCCACCATGACTAGCGGGAGTAAGACCCAGTACTTC
NA	TRBV20-1	TRBJ1-2	NA	CSASGTRKGVVGYGYTF	TGCAGTGCTAGTGGCACAAGGAAGGGGGTGGTGGGGTATGGCTACACCTTC
NA	TRBV2	TRBJ1-4	NA	CASRGSFGSAATNEKLFF	TGTGCCAGCAGGGGTTCGTTCGGAAGCGCTGCAACTAATGAAAAACTGTTTTTT
TRBD1	TRBV6-5	TRBJ2-5	once	CASSYSGQGAGETQYF	TGTGCCAGCAGTTACTCGGGACAGGGGGCAGGAGAGACCCAGTACTTC
TRBD2	TRBV10-1	TRBJ2-7	few	CASSEMSSGYEQYF	TGCGCCAGCAGTGAGATGTCTAGCGGCTACGAGCAGTACTTC
NA	TRBV3-1/TRBV3-2	TRBJ2-6	NA	CASSQARVLTGANVLTF	TGTGCCAGCAGCCAAGCCAGGGTTCTAACTGGGGCCAACGTCCTGACTTTC
TRBD1	TRBV4-1	TRBJ1-3	NA	CASSLQDRGPGNTIYF	TGCGCCAGCAGCCTCCAAGACAGGGGCCCTGGAAACACCATATATTTT
TRBD2	TRBV13	TRBJ2-7	NA	CASSPETSGGAQQYF	TGTGCCAGCAGCCCCGAGACTAGCGGGGGGGCCCAGCAGTACTTC
TRBD2	TRBV5-4	TRBJ2-5	once	CASSLERGGKETQYF	TGTGCCAGCAGCTTGGAGAGGGGAGGGAAAGAGACCCAGTACTTC
NA	TRBV21-1	TRBJ1-4	once	CASSNDSNEKLFF	TGTGCCAGCAGCAACGACAGTAATGAAAAACTGTTTTTT
TRBD2	TRBV10-1	TRBJ2-1	once	CASSEATGLLAGVSYNEQFF	TGCGCCAGCAGTGAGGCCACGGGTCTTCTAGCGGGGGTATCGTACAATGAGCAGTTCTTC
TRBD1	TRBV7-9	TRBJ1-1	once	CASSRRPTGATEAFF	TGTGCCAGCAGCCGACGTCCGACAGGGGCCACTGAAGCTTTCTTT
NA	TRBV4-1	TRBJ1-1	NA	CASSGPLRNTEAFF	TGCGCCAGCAGCGGCCCTCTCAGGAACACTGAAGCTTTCTTT
NA	TRBV7-2	TRBJ1-5	NA	CASSAGFGSNQPQHF	TGTGCCAGCAGCGCCGGGTTTGGAAGCAATCAGCCCCAGCATTTT
TRBD1	TRBV6-2/TRBV6-3	TRBJ1-1	NA	CASSYSMVRDRGTEAFF	TGTGCCAGCAGTTACTCGATGGTCCGGGACAGGGGCACTGAAGCTTTCTTT
NA	TRBV7-2	TRBJ1-3	NA	CASSPTTGNTIYF	TGTGCCAGCAGCCCTACTACCGGAAACACCATATATTTT
NA	TRBV19	TRBJ2-1	NA	CASSIVHTNEQFF	TGTGCCAGTAGTATAGTCCACACAAATGAGCAGTTCTTC
NA	TRBV18	TRBJ1-4	NA	CASSEGATNEKLFF	TGTGCCAGCTCAGAGGGGGCAACTAATGAAAAACTGTTTTTT
NA	TRBV12-3/TRBV12-4	TRBJ1-1	NA	CASLRPPGTEAFF	TGTGCCAGCCTGAGACCCCCGGGCACTGAAGCTTTCTTT
NA	TRBV27	TRBJ1-2	once	CASIRTVNYGYTF	TGTGCCAGCATCCGTACAGTGAACTATGGCTACACCTTC